This T cell receptor beta chain is from a study of cytomegalovirus exposure and HLA in healthy donors. A note on this clone: Its target is not known.

Assay used: immunoSEQ multiplex PCR; TCRdb lists only in-frame clones, some missing. Here the sample spans 100,000 to 150,000 clones, approximately 94% being singletons. The study, taken as a whole, reports: Many donors shared some public TCRs, even though most TCR sequences were rare. The study labeled 150 to 200 TCR beta chains cytomegalovirus-associated. In vitro confirmation showed three CMV-associated chains to be CMV antigen specific. The tendency of first-cohort TCR clusters to co-occur in the 120 validation repertoires was the finding of a later analysis.

Sequencing was carried out using PBMCs. This TCR came from a woman in her late teens or twenties in good health and CMV-seronegative.

CDR3 nucleotides: TGTGCCAGCAGTTTTGGGGGGGCGCGGGGCACTGAAGCTTTCTTT. Translating it yields CASSFGGARGTEAFF. The V call is TRBV28, the J call TRBJ1-1, with D perhaps TRBD1 (6 bases). The CDR3 extends over 15 amino acids. Germline V CDR1 and CDR2: MDHEN, SYDVKM. V was clipped by 3 bases and J by 4 bases, with 15 bases between them.